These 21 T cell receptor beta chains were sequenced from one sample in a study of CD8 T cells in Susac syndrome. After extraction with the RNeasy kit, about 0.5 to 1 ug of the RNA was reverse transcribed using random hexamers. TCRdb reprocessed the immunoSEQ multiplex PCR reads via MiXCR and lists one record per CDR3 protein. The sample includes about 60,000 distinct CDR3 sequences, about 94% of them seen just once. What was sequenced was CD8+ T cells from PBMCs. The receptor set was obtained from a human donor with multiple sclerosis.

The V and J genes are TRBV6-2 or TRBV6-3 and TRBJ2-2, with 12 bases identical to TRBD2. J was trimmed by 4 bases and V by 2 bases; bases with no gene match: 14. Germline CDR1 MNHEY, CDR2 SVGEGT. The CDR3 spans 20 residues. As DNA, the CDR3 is TGTGCCAGCAGTTACAGCCCCCTCCGACTAGCGGGAGAGGGCACCGGGGAGCTGTTTTTT. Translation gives CASSYSPLRLAGEGTGELFF.

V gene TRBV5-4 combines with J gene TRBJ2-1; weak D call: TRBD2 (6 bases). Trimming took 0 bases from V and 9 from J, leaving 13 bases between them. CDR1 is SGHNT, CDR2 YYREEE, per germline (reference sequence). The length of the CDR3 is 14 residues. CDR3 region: CASSLAERRAEQFF. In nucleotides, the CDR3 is TGTGCCAGCAGCTTGGCCGAGAGGAGGGCTGAGCAGTTCTTC.

CDR3 loop: CASSLRYNEQFF. CDR3 coding DNA: TGTGCCAGCAGTCTCAGATACAATGAGCAGTTCTTC. The chain couples TRBV28 to TRBJ2-1; D uncertain. CDR3 size: 12 residues. Trimming took 5 bases from V and 4 from J, leaving 6 bases between them. The germline CDR1 and CDR2 sequences are MDHEN and SYDVKM. The full variable domain, completed using reference TRBV28 and TRBJ2-1, is DVKVTQSSRYLVKRTGEKVFLECVQDMDHENMFWYRQDPGLGLRLIYFSYDVKMKEKGDIPEGYSVSREKKERFSLILESASTNQTSMYLCASSLRYNEQFFGPGTRLTVL.

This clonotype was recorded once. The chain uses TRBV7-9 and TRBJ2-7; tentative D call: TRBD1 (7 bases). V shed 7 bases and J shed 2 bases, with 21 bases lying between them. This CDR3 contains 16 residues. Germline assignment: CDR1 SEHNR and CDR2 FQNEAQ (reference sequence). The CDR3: CASTSSAGQLAYEQYF. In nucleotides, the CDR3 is TGTGCCAGCACCTCTAGCGCGGGACAGTTAGCCTACGAGCAGTACTTC.

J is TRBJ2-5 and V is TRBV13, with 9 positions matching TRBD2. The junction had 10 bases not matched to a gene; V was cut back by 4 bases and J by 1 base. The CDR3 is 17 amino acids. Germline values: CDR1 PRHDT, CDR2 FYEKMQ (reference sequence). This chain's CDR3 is CASSYLAGPTSQETQYF. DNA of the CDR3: TGTGCCAGCAGCTACCTAGCGGGACCGACCAGCCAAGAGACCCAGTACTTC. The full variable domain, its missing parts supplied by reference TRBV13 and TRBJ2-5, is AAGVIQSPRHLIKEKRETATLKCYPIPRHDTVYWYQQGPGQDPQFLISFYEKMQSDKGSIPDRFSAQQFSDYHSELNMSSLELGDSALYFCASSYLAGPTSQETQYFGPGTRLLVL.

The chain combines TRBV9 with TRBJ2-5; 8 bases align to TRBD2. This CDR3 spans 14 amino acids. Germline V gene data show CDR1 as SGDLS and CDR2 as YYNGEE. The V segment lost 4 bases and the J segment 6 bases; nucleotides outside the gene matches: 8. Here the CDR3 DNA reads TGTGCCAGCAGCCCCTCGGGAGGGGGGAAGACCCAGTACTTC. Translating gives CASSPSGGGKTQYF. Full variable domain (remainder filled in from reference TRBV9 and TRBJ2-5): DSGVTQTPKHLITATGQRVTLRCSPRSGDLSVYWYQQSLDQGLQFLIQYYNGEERAKGNILERFSAQQFPDLHSELNLSSLELGDSALYFCASSPSGGGKTQYFGPGTRLLVL.

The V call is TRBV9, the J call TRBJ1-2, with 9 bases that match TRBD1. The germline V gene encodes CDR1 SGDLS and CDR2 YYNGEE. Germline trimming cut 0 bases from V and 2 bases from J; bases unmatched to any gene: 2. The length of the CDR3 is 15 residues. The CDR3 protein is CASSVDGTGNYGYTF. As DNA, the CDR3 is TGTGCCAGCAGCGTAGATGGGACAGGGAACTATGGCTACACCTTC.

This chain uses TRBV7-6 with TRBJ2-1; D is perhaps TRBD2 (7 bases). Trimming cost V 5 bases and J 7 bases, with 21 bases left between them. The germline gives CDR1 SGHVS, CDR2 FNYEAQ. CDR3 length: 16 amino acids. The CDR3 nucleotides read TGTGCCAGCAGCCCTACCGTGGGGGGGCCATGGAATGAGCAGTTCTTC. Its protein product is CASSPTVGGPWNEQFF.

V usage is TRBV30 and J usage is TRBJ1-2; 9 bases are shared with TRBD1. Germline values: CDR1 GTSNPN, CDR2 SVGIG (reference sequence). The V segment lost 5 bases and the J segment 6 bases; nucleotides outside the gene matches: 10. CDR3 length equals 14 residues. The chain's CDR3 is CAWENRGRKNGYTF. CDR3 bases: TGTGCCTGGGAAAACAGGGGGCGTAAAAATGGCTACACCTTC.

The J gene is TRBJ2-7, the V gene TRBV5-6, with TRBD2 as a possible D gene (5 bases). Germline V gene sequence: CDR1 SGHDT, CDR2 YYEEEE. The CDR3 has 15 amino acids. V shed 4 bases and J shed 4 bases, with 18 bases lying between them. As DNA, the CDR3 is TGTGCCAGCAGCCGCGGGCCTGGAGTGGGGTACGAGCAGTACTTC. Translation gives CASSRGPGVGYEQYF.

The CDR3 coding sequence is TGTGCCAGCAGCGATCGGGACTCCCAACAAGAGACCCAGTACTTC. Amino acids: CASSDRDSQQETQYF. The chain employs TRBV7-9 and TRBJ2-5; D is perhaps TRBD2 (6 bases). The ends were cut back, 5 bases at V and 2 bases at J, with 15 bases in the middle. The germline gives CDR1 SEHNR, CDR2 FQNEAQ (reference sequence). The CDR3 is made up of 15 amino acids. The full variable domain, completed using reference TRBV7-9 and TRBJ2-5, is DTGVSQNPRHKITKRGQNVTFRCDPISEHNRLYWYRQTLGQGPEFLTYFQNEAQLEKSRLLSDRFSAERPKGSFSTLEIQRTEQGDSAMYLCASSDRDSQQETQYFGPGTRLLVL.

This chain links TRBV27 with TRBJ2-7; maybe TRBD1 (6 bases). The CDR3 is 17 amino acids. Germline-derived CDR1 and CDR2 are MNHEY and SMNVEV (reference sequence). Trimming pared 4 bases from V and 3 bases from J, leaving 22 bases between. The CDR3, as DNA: TGTGCCAGCAGTTCCTCACCCTACCGACAGGTTGACTACGAGCAGTACTTC. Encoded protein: CASSSSPYRQVDYEQYF.

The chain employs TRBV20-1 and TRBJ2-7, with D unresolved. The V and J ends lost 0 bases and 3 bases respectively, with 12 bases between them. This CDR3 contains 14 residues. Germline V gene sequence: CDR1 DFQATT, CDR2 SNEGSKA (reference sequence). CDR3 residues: CSARDTDVLYEQYF. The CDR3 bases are TGCAGTGCTAGAGATACCGACGTCCTCTACGAGCAGTACTTC.

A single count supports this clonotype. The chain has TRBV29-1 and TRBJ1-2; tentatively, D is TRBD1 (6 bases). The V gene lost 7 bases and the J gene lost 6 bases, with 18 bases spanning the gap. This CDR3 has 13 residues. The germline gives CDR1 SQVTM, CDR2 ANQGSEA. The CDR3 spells CSDPQGLRDGYTF. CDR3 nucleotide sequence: TGCAGCGATCCACAGGGCCTCAGGGATGGCTACACCTTC.

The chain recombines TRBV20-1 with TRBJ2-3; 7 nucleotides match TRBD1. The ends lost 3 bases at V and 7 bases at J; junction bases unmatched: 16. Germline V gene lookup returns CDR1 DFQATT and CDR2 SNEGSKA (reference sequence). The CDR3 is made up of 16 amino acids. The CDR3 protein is CSASGRDREFWYTQYF. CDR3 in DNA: TGCAGTGCTAGTGGGAGAGACAGGGAATTCTGGTATACGCAGTATTTT.

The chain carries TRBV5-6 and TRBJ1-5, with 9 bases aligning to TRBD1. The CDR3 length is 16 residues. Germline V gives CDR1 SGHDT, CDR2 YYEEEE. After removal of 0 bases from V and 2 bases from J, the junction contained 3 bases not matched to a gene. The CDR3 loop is CASSLADRGGNQPQHF. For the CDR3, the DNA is TGTGCCAGCAGCTTGGCGGACAGGGGAGGCAATCAGCCCCAGCATTTT.

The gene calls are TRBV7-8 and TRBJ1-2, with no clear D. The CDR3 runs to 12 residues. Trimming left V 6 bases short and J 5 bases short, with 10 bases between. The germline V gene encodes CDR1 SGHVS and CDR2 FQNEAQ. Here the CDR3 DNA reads TGTGCCAGCAGTGACTCTTTGTATGGCTACACCTTC. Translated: CASSDSLYGYTF.

CDR3 residues: CATSSQVVGTEAFF. The DNA of the CDR3 is TGTGCCACCAGCAGTCAGGTCGTGGGGACTGAAGCTTTCTTT. The chain employs TRBV15 and TRBJ1-1; D unresolved. Germline V gene sequence: CDR1 LNHNV, CDR2 YYDKDF (reference sequence). CDR3 length equals 14 residues. V lost 3 bases, J lost 5 bases, and 13 bases lay in between.

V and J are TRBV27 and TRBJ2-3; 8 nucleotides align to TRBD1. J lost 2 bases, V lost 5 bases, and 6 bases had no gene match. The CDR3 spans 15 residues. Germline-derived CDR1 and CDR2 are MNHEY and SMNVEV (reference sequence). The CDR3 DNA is TGTGCCAGCAGTGACTGGACAGGGACCACAGATACGCAGTATTTT. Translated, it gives CASSDWTGTTDTQYF.

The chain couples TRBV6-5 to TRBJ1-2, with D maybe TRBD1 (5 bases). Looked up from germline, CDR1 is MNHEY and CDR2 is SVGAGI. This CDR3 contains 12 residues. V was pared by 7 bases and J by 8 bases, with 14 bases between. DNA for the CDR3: TGTGCCAGCACCCTGCCGGGGCACGGCTACACCTTC. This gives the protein CASTLPGHGYTF.

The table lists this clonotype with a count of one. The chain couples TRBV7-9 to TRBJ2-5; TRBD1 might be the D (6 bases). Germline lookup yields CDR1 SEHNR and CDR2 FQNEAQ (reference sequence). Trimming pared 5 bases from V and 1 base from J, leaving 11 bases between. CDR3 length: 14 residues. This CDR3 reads CASSVTGLQETQYF. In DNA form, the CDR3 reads TGTGCCAGCAGCGTAACAGGGCTCCAAGAGACCCAGTACTTC.